This T cell receptor beta chain came from a study of T cell responses to AZD1222 COVID-19 vaccine. V lost 0 bases and J 6 bases, leaving 1 base between the germline ends. This CDR3 is built from 11 residues. Germline V gene data show CDR1 as SGHTS and CDR2 as YDEGEE. Only in-frame clones appear in the TCRdb table, and some are missing; sequencing was by immunoSEQ multiplex PCR. The data show more than 100,000 clones, around 90% seen once. This specimen consisted of peripheral blood, obtained on day 0 of AZD1222 vaccination. V is TRBV5-8 and J is TRBJ1-5; no definite D call. The sequence was collected from an adult in good health. CDR3 bases: TGTGCCAGCAGCTTGGGTCAGCCCCAGCATTTT. It yields the protein CASSLGQPQHF.